The clone carrying this TCR beta chain has a handful of counts. These data belong to a study of T-cell memory formation after mild COVID-19. TCRdb re-called the 5' RACE reads through MiXCR, storing one row per CDR3 protein. The data show roughly 150,000 distinct CDR3 sequences, roughly 14% seen once. The CDR3 extends over 18 amino acids. The V call is TRBV21-1, the J call TRBJ2-1; the table names TRBD2, a call not compared with the DNA. TRBV21-1 is classified as a pseudogene. The receptor was derived from an adult woman who had mild COVID-19 (a few samples of this study predate the infection). Cell type and time point are not known. Sequenced sample: PBMCs or a T cell subset sorted from them (not recorded which). CDR3 region: CASSKNRVAGGCTGEQFF. The CDR3, as DNA: TGTGCCAGCAGCAAAAACAGGGTAGCGGGAGGGTGTACCGGGGAGCAGTTCTTC.